Below are 5 T cell receptor beta chains sequenced from a single sample in a study of CD8 T cells in Susac syndrome. An input of about 0.5 to 1 ug of RNA was subjected to reverse transcription using random hexamers. TCRdb redid the calling of the immunoSEQ multiplex PCR reads with MiXCR, one entry per CDR3 protein. Counted here are a few hundred thousand distinct CDR3 sequences, approximately 85% occurring once; the ten biggest clones make up roughly 0.11%. Input material: CD8+ T cells from PBMCs. Receptors were obtained from a human donor with multiple sclerosis.

J is TRBJ2-5 and V is TRBV4-1; the match to TRBD2 covers 12 bases. The CDR3 has 18 residues. Germline V gene sequence: CDR1 MGHRA, CDR2 YSYEKL. V was clipped by 1 base and J by 5 bases; unmatched bases: 11. The CDR3, as DNA: TGCGCCAGCAGCCAAGGGCTAGCGGGGGGGCCGGTTTCGGAGACCCAGTACTTC. This gives the protein CASSQGLAGGPVSETQYF.

The chain has TRBV27 and TRBJ2-7; a possible D gene is TRBD1 (5 bases). Per germline, CDR1 MNHEY and CDR2 SMNVEV (reference sequence). V was cut by 2 bases and J by 7 bases, with 12 bases left in between. The CDR3 sequence is 13 residues long. The CDR3 DNA reads as TGTGCCAGCAGTTTAGACAGCCTGCGGGAGCAGTACTTC. Translated, it gives CASSLDSLREQYF.

The chain combines TRBV20-1 with TRBJ1-1; D call uncertain. This CDR3 is 16 amino acids long. Trimming left V 3 bases short and J 1 base short, with 18 bases between. Germline lookup yields CDR1 DFQATT and CDR2 SNEGSKA (reference sequence). The CDR3 reads CSASADLPSWNTEAFF. For the CDR3, the DNA is TGCAGTGCTAGCGCAGACCTTCCCTCGTGGAACACTGAAGCTTTCTTT.

The chain combines TRBV12-3 or TRBV12-4 with TRBJ1-1, with D hard to call. With 4 bases removed from V and 4 bases from J, the gap between germline ends came to 13 bases. The CDR3 runs 14 residues. CDR3 protein: CASSSVLRSTEAFF. CDR3 nucleotides: TGTGCCAGCAGTTCAGTTCTCCGTAGCACTGAAGCTTTCTTT.

The CDR3 DNA reads as TGTGCCAGCAGCCAAAGACCGGGACAGGGGCGAATGGGTGAGCAGTTCTTC. This translates into CASSQRPGQGRMGEQFF. This chain uses TRBV11-2 with TRBJ2-1; 10 nucleotides agree with TRBD1. The CDR3 is 17 residues long. CDR1 SGHAT and CDR2 FQNNGV come from the germline V gene. V lost 5 bases, J lost 9 bases, and 16 bases stayed unmatched.